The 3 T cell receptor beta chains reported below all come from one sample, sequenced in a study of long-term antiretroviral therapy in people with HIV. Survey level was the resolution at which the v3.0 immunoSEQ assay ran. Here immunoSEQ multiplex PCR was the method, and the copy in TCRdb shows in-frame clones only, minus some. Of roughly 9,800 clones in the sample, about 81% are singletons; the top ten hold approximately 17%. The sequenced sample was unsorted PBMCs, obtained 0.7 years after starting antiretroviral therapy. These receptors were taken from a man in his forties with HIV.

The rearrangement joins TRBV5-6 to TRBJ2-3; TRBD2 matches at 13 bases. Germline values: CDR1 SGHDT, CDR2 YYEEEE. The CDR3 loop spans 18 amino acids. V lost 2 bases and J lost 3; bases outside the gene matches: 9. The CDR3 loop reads CASSFPEGLAGSTDTQYF. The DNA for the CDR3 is TGTGCCAGCAGCTTCCCCGAGGGACTAGCGGGAAGTACAGATACGCAGTATTTT. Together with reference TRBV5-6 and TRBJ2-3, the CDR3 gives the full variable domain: DAGVTQSPTHLIKTRGQQVTLRCSPKSGHDTVSWYQQALGQGPQFIFQYYEEEERQRGNFPDRFSGHQFPNYSSELNVNALLLGDSALYLCASSFPEGLAGSTDTQYFGPGTRLTVL.

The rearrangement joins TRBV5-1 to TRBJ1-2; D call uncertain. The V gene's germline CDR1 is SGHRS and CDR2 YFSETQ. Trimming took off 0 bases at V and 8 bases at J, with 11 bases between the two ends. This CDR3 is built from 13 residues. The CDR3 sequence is CASSLAPRSGYTF. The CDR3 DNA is TGCGCCAGCAGCTTGGCCCCACGATCAGGCTACACCTTC.

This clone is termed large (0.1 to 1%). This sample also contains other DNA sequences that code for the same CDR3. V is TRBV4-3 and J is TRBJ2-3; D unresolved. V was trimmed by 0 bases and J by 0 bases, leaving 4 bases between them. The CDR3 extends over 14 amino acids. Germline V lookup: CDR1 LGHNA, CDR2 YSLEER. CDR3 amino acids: CASSQDRSTDTQYF. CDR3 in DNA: TGCGCCAGCAGCCAAGATCGGAGCACAGATACGCAGTATTTT.